This T cell receptor beta chain is drawn from a study of human thymus T cells. TCRdb keeps only in-frame clones here, not all; method: immunoSEQ multiplex PCR. This sample carries 70,000 to 75,000 clones, 95% of them seen once, and the ten largest clones take around 0.037%. The V end lost 0 bases, the J end lost 6 bases, and 14 bases lay between the germline ends. The CDR3 is made up of 15 amino acids. Germline-derived CDR1 and CDR2 are MNHEY and SVGAGI. It was from resections taken during corrective heart surgery that the thymus tissue came. Donors were healthy Finnish babies undergoing corrective operations for congenital heart defects. General study results and limits: Among thymic and blood repertoires, usage of V and J genes appeared biased. Highly overlapping thymic repertoires in unrelated individuals were reported by related research.

In regard to this clone: Its antigen is not known.

The specimen sequenced was thymus tissue. The chain combines TRBV6-5 with TRBJ1-1; D possibly corresponds to TRBD1 (6 bases). This clonotype was sampled from a girl less than two years old with a congenital heart defect but otherwise immunologically healthy. This chain's CDR3 is CASSYSIRGRPEAFF. In DNA, the CDR3 is TGTGCCAGCAGTTACTCGATCAGGGGACGCCCTGAAGCTTTCTTT.